This T cell receptor beta chain was profiled in a study of shared clonotypes between healthy human individuals. About the study: Every donor yielded three CD4 naive, three CD4 memory, two CD8 naive and one CD8 memory plate.

The table came from immunoSEQ multiplex PCR; TCRdb's copy has only in-frame clones and leaves some out. Of about 320,000 clones detected, 87% appear once; the ten largest clones hold around 15%. Study-wide points: The sharing of 4.5% to 6.5% of naive CD4 clonotypes was seen across a handful of donors. Generally, naive subsets (rather than memory subsets) showed larger estimated richness.

Germline V gene sequence: CDR1 SEHNR, CDR2 FQNEAQ (reference sequence). The CDR3 has 17 residues. Trimming removed 5 bases from V and 4 bases from J, with 20 bases in between. In this sample, this clone turned up many times. Its antigen is as yet unknown. This TCR was recovered from a man between 18 and 35 years old in good health. V is TRBV7-9 and J is TRBJ2-2; TRBD1 is a possible D gene (7 bases). Source material: memory CD8+ T cells sorted from blood. Subset noted: CD45RO+ cells pooled with CCR7-negative TemRA cells. In DNA form, the CDR3 reads TGTGCCAGCAGCCCGAACGGAGGGGGCCTAGGCACCGGGGAGCTGTTTTTT. Its translation is CASSPNGGGLGTGELFF.